This T cell receptor beta chain was profiled in a study of blood T cell repertoires in COVID-19. Overall study: COVID-19 samples, acute and convalescent, were from the United States, Italy and Spain. Sources were T cells, B-cell-depleted T cells, or PBMCs; the material itself was cDNA or gDNA.

Per the original data handling: Estimates of nucleated cell counts were drawn from the amplification of reference gene primers. Sequencing was performed with immunoSEQ multiplex PCR; in TCRdb, only in-frame clones are kept and a portion is missing. V, J and clone size reflect that table, while D and trimming were determined from the DNA. Among roughly 250,000 clones listed, more than 70% were seen once. Remarks on this clone: An end of the junction differs from the germline gene, which may be a read error.

This CDR3 comprises 13 residues. Germline CDR1 SSHAT, CDR2 FNYEAQ (reference sequence). Sequencing input: peripheral blood. The TCR comes from a woman between 45 and 65 years old with acute or convalescent COVID-19. The V and J genes are TRBV7-7 and TRBJ2-7; 8 bases align to TRBD1. This chain's CDR3 is CASSPDREGEQYF. The CDR3, as DNA: TGTGCTAGCAGCCCGGACAGGGAAGGCGAGCAGTACTTC.